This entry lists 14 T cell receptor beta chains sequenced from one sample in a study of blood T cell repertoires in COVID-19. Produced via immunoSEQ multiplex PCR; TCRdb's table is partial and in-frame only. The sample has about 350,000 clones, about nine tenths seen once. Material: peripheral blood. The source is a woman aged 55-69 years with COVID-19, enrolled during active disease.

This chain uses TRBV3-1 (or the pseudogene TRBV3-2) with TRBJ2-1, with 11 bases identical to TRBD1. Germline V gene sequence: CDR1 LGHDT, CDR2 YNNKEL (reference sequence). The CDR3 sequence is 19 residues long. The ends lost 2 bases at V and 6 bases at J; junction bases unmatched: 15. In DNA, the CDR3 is TGTGCCAGCAGCCAATTCGCGGACAGGGGGCACTTCGATGGCAATGAGCAGTTCTTC. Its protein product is CASSQFADRGHFDGNEQFF.

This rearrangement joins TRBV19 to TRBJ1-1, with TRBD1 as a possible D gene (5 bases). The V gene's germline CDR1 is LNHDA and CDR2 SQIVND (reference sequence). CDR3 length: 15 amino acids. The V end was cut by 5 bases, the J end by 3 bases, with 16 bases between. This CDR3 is CASSVLVWGDTEAFF. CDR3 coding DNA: TGTGCCAGTAGTGTCTTAGTGTGGGGGGACACTGAAGCTTTCTTT.

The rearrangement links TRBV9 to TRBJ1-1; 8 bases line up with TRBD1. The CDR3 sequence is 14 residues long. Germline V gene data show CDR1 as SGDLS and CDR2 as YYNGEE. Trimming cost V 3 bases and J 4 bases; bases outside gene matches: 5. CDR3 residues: CASSATTGATEAFF. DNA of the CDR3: TGTGCCAGCAGCGCGACGACAGGGGCCACTGAAGCTTTCTTT.

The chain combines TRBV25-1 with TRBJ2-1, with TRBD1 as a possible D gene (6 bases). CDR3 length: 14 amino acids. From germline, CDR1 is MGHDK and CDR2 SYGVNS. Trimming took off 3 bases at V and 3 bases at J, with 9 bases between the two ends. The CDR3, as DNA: TGTGCCAGCAGTGACCCAGGGGACTACAATGAGCAGTTCTTC. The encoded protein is CASSDPGDYNEQFF.

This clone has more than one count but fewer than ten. In DNA, the CDR3 is TGCGCCAGCAGCCTACAGGGGGTCAGGGATGAGCAGTTCTTC. This sequence encodes CASSLQGVRDEQFF. V and J are TRBV5-1 and TRBJ2-1, with 8 bases matching TRBD1. Germline-derived CDR1 and CDR2 are SGHRS and YFSETQ. V lost 4 bases to trimming and J lost 8 bases; unmatched junction nucleotides: 8. The CDR3 covers 14 residues.

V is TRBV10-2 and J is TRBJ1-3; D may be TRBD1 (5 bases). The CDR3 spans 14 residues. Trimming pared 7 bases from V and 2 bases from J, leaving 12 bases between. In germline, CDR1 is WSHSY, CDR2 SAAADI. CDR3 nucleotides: TGCGCCAGCATGGGGGGTTCGGCTGGAAACACCATATATTTT. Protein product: CASMGGSAGNTIYF.

CDR3 sequence: CARTMGGRLYGYTF. Written as DNA, the CDR3 is TGTGCCCGGACTATGGGGGGACGGTTATATGGCTACACCTTC. The chain joins TRBV3-1 (or the pseudogene TRBV3-2) to TRBJ1-2, with D maybe TRBD1 (5 bases). The germline V gene encodes CDR1 LGHDT and CDR2 YNNKEL (reference sequence). CDR3 length equals 14 residues. V gave up 11 bases and J gave up 5 bases, with 21 bases separating them.

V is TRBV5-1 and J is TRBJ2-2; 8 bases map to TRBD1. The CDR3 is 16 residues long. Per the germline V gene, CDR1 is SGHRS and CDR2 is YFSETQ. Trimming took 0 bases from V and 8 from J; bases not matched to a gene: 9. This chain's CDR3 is CASSLEAGGVSGELFF. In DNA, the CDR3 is TGCGCCAGCAGCTTGGAAGCAGGGGGCGTATCTGGGGAGCTGTTTTTT. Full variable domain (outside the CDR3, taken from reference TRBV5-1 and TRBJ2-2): KAGVTQTPRYLIKTRGQQVTLSCSPISGHRSVSWYQQTPGQGLQFLFEYFSETQRNKGNFPGRFSGRQFSNSRSEMNVSTLELGDSALYLCASSLEAGGVSGELFFGEGSRLTVL.

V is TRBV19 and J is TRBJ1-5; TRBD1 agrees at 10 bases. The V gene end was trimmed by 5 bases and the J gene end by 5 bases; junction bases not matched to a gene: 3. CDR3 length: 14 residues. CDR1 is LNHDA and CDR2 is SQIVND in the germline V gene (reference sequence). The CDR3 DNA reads TGTGCCAGTAGTGTTGGGACAGGGGATCAGCCCCAGCATTTT. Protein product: CASSVGTGDQPQHF. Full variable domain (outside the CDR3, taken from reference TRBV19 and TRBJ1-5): DGGITQSPKYLFRKEGQNVTLSCEQNLNHDAMYWYRQDPGQGLRLIYYSQIVNDFQKGDIAEGYSVSREKKESFPLTVTSAQKNPTAFYLCASSVGTGDQPQHFGDGTRLSIL.

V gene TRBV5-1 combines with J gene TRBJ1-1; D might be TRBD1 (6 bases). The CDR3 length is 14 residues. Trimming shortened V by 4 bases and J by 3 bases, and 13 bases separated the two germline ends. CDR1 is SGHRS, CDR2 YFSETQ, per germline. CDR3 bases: TGCGCCAGCAGCCTAGGACAGCCGTACACTGAAGCTTTCTTT. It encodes CASSLGQPYTEAFF.

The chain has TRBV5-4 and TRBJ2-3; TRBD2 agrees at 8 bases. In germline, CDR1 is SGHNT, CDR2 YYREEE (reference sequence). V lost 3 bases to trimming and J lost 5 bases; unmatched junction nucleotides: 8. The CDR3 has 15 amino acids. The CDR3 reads CASSSQRGWGDTQYF. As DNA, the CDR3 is TGTGCCAGCAGCTCCCAGCGGGGGTGGGGAGATACGCAGTATTTT.

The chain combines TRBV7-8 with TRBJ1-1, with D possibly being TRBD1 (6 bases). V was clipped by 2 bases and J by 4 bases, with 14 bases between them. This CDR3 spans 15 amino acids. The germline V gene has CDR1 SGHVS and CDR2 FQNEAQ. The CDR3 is CASSLSPGDGTEAFF. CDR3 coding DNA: TGTGCCAGCAGCTTATCTCCAGGGGATGGCACTGAAGCTTTCTTT.

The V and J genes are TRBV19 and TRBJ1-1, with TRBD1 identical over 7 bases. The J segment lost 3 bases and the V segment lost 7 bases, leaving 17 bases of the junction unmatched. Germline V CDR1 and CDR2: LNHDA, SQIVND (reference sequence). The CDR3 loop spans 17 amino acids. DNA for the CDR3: TGTGCCAGTAACAGGGGCAGGTTTACGGGAAGGGACACTGAAGCTTTCTTT. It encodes CASNRGRFTGRDTEAFF.

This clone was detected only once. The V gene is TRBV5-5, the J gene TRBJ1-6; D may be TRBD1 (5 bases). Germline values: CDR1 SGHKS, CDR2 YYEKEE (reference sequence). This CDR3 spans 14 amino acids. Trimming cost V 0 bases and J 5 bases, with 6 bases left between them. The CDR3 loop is CASSLEGNNSPLHF. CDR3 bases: TGTGCCAGCAGCTTGGAGGGGAATAATTCACCCCTCCACTTT.